Included here is one T cell receptor (beta chain) sequence, with context. The data originate from a study of blood T cells in healthy people across ages. Study-level information: Using template switching, researchers captured about one barcoded beta molecule for each two T cells.

For the second PCR, which ran for 7 to 11 cycles, a sample-barcoded 5' primer and a J-beta primer mix were used. TCRdb independently ran MiXCR on the 5' RACE reads; one entry per CDR3 protein. This sample yields some 1.7 million distinct CDR3 sequences, of which roughly 27% are seen a single time; 7% to 9% belongs to the top ten. Sample donors were healthy Caucasian individuals that came from Russia, aged roughly 6 to 95. Germline assignment: CDR1 DFQATT and CDR2 SNEGSKA (reference sequence). CDR3 size: 13 residues. Trimming stripped 1 base from V and 2 bases from J, with 7 bases between. The sample comprised blood. The sequence came from a woman aged 25 to 39 in good health. The J gene is TRBJ2-3, the V gene TRBV20-1, with D hard to call. CDR3: CSARVLSTDTQYF. The CDR3 DNA reads as TGCAGTGCTAGAGTTCTTTCCACAGATACGCAGTATTTT.